This T cell receptor (beta chain) was identified in a study of blood T cell repertoires in COVID-19 (TCRdb year 2020). Some background on the complete study: The collaborator samples originated in the United States, Italy and Spain and spanned the acute and convalescent phases of COVID-19. The prospective study material was composed of cDNA or gDNA derived from T cells, B-cell-depleted T cells, or PBMCs. Subjects who had been exposed to COVID-19, were actively infected with it, or had recovered from it provided the deeply sampled blood TCRbeta repertoires that made up the dataset. The repertoires were released in a freely available public database meant as a resource for research on the immune response to SARS-CoV-2. Samples came from the ongoing ImmuneRACE study (first 160 participants) plus 1,254 subjects from 6 global collaborators. A de-identified subject ID, COVID-19 status, age in years and sex were almost always included in the sample metadata. Where available, HLA class I and class II types were obtained from metadata supplied by the sample provider rather than from assay-based typing.

Participants in the prospective study were enrolled through a virtual design, were aged roughly 18 to 100 years, and lived in approximately 24 United States geographic areas. Cohort assignment in the prospective study relied on participant-reported clinical history from a screening survey and a study questionnaire. Recovered participants in ImmuneRACE Cohort 3 were defined as having two consecutive negative NP/OP PCR tests, clearance from a healthcare professional, or resolution of symptoms. In the prospective study, mobile phlebotomists collected whole blood, serum and a nasopharyngeal or oropharyngeal swab from each participant. Additional blood draws and questionnaires over an approximately two-month period could optionally be provided by prospective study participants. Blood samples from the prospective study were shipped frozen or at room temperature prior to DNA extraction. Broad study findings and their caveats: How much clinical and demographic metadata was included differed by source and by participant, and the metadata was provided uncurated.

The count of this clone is one. Its antigen is not yet known. No qualities accompany the bases; no much larger clone lies one base away. TCRbeta CDR3 regions were amplified from genomic DNA using the immunoSEQ Assay, a bias-controlled multiplex PCR. As for how the authors treated the data: The number of nucleated cells in each sample was estimated from the amplification of reference gene primers within the assay. To quantify the absolute abundance of each unique TCRbeta CDR3 rearrangement, sequence reads were collapsed and filtered. For each sample, productive Simpson clonality was calculated as the square root of Simpson's diversity index across productive rearrangements. TCRdb stores this immuneACCESS table with in-frame sequences only. Part of the clones is absent; in the studies checked, under half of the shortfall reflects unresolved V genes, and no reason is known for the rest. The V and J calls and the clone size are those of that table, but D and trimming were determined from the DNA. The sample data list over 150,000 clones, and just over 85% of these were observed just once. Jointly, the top ten make up roughly 9% of the sample.

Trimming removed 6 bases from V and 5 bases from J, leaving 9 bases between the germline ends. CDR1 and CDR2 (ENHRY, SYGVKD) derive from the germline V gene. The CDR3, from cysteine to phenylalanine, totals 12 residues. Only the CDR3 portion is preserved as DNA: 36 bases, with reading frame beginning at the first base. This clonotype was obtained from a woman aged 18-35 years who had recovered from COVID-19. This receptor chain uses TRBV10-3 and TRBJ2-3; a tentative D match to TRBD2 spans 5 bases. Source material: PBMCs or T cells enriched from blood (not recorded which). The DNA is TGTGCCATCAGCCCCGGGGTAGATACGCAGTATTTT. Its protein is CAISPGVDTQYF.